The T cell receptor (beta chain) under discussion was sequenced for a study of long-term antiretroviral therapy in people with HIV. Study-wide background: The study's earliest collections predate the 2015 immediate-ART recommendation by about a decade.

Running of the v3.0 immunoSEQ assay took place at survey level. The repertoire was sequenced with immunoSEQ multiplex PCR; TCRdb's copy has only in-frame clones and lacks some. The sample yields 25,000 to 35,000 clones, roughly 96% seen once. Germline assignment: CDR1 SGHAT and CDR2 FQNNGV. This CDR3 has 15 amino acids. With 6 bases clipped from V and 7 bases from J, the junction kept 9 bases outside the gene matches. Sequencing was performed on unsorted PBMCs, taken 5.3 years after starting antiretroviral therapy. This clonotype was obtained from a man aged 25-40 years with HIV. This chain connects TRBV11-2 to TRBJ2-1; 10 positions match TRBD1. CDR3 protein: CASSSWTGGWNEQFF. The CDR3 region has the DNA TGTGCCAGCAGTTCCTGGACAGGGGGGTGGAATGAGCAGTTCTTC.